This TCR beta chain was sequenced in a study of T cell repertoires in aging, cancer and after chemotherapy. Study background: Six age groups, ranging from 30 or younger to 70 or older, included the donors. Pre- and post-chemotherapy samples were paired from chronic lymphocytic leukemia patients treated with fludarabine- or bendamustine-based regimens. Study observations and caveats: Immunological memory after chemotherapy cannot be judged from the repertoire data. In cancer patients, declining TCR diversity with age involved lost richness and lost evenness.

The CDR3 covers 14 residues. The germline V gene encodes CDR1 SGHAT and CDR2 FQNNGV. V was cut by 1 base and J by 5 bases, with 12 bases left in between. TCR beta rearrangements were amplified from peripheral blood genomic DNA. Multiplex touch-down PCR with TRB-A/B primers amplified rearranged V-D-J TRB sequences. TCRdb ran MiXCR on the multiplex PCR reads and lists one entry per CDR3 protein. The sample comprises 6,700 or so distinct CDR3 sequences, 22% of which are singletons, and about 8.5% rests with the top ten. This clonotype has a handful of counts. Antigen specificity is unknown. Sequenced input: blood. This sequence originates from a human donor with a blood cancer. The rearrangement joins TRBV11-2 to TRBJ2-7; D is perhaps TRBD2 (6 bases). The DNA of the CDR3 is TGTGCCAGCAGCTTAGTCGGGAGTCACCACGAGCAGTACTTC. Translation: CASSLVGSHHEQYF.